What follows are 17 T cell receptor beta chains derived from one specimen sequenced in a study. One entry per CDR3 protein results from TCRdb running MiXCR on the RT-PCR reads. This sample has about 700,000 distinct CDR3 sequences; approximately 15% occur once, and the top ten carry 3.6%. Material: memory CD4+ T cells from blood. These TCRs come from a female donor in good health, serving as a healthy control.

This clonotype occurred many times. The genes are TRBV29-1 and TRBJ2-5, with D perhaps TRBD1 or TRBD2 (5 bases each). V lost 4 bases and J lost 6, with 15 bases in between. CDR1 is SQVTM and CDR2 is ANQGSEA in the germline V gene. This CDR3 contains 13 residues. CDR3: CSVGARRGQTQYF. Here the CDR3 DNA reads TGCAGCGTTGGGGCTAGAAGGGGACAGACCCAGTACTTC. Full variable domain (rest looked up from reference TRBV29-1 and TRBJ2-5): SAVISQKPSRDICQRGTSLTIQCQVDSQVTMMFWYRQQPGQSLTLIATANQGSEATYESGFVIDKFPISRPNLTFSTLTVSNMSPEDSSIYLCSVGARRGQTQYFGPGTRLLVL.

In this sample, this clonotype turned up many times. The genes are TRBV5-1 and TRBJ2-5; 9 bases fit TRBD1. CDR1 and CDR2 from the germline V gene are SGHRS and YFSETQ. The CDR3 runs 15 residues. V trimming: 3 bases; J trimming: 1 base; junction bases outside the gene matches: 4. Here the CDR3 reads CASSSGQGTQETQYF. The DNA of the CDR3 is TGCGCCAGCAGCTCGGGACAGGGTACCCAAGAGACCCAGTACTTC.

This clonotype was counted only a few times. The chain carries TRBV28 and TRBJ2-1; unclear D gene. Germline V gives CDR1 MDHEN, CDR2 SYDVKM. With 7 bases removed from V and 1 base from J, the gap between germline ends came to 8 bases. The CDR3 is 13 amino acids. CDR3 sequence reads: CASTAGSYNEQFF. CDR3 sequence (DNA): TGTGCCAGCACCGCTGGGTCCTACAATGAGCAGTTCTTC. The whole variable domain, remainder taken from reference TRBV28 and TRBJ2-1, is DVKVTQSSRYLVKRTGEKVFLECVQDMDHENMFWYRQDPGLGLRLIYFSYDVKMKEKGDIPEGYSVSREKKERFSLILESASTNQTSMYLCASTAGSYNEQFFGPGTRLTVL.

This clonotype was seen only once. V usage is TRBV3-1 and J usage is TRBJ2-2; 11 bases are a match to TRBD1. The CDR3 sequence is 16 residues long. CDR1 and CDR2 from the germline V gene are LGHDT and YNNKEL (reference sequence). J lost 5 bases, V lost 3 bases, and 5 bases had no gene match. CDR3 sequence reads: CASSQSDRGQTGELFF. Here the CDR3 DNA reads TGTGCCAGCAGCCAGTCGGACAGGGGGCAAACCGGGGAGCTGTTTTTT.

This chain joins TRBV20-1 and TRBJ2-5; possible D gene TRBD1, 6 bases. Germline CDR1 is DFQATT and CDR2 is SNEGSKA (reference sequence). This CDR3 comprises 14 residues. The V end lost 3 bases, the J end lost 5 bases, and 16 bases lay between the germline ends. CDR3 amino acids: CSARDRRGSETQYF. The CDR3 DNA is TGCAGTGCTAGGGACAGACGGGGTTCGGAGACCCAGTACTTC.

V is TRBV6-7 and J is TRBJ1-1; 7 bases are shared with TRBD1. Being an ORF, TRBV6-7 has a function that is uncertain. CDR3 length equals 13 residues. In DNA, the CDR3 is TGTGTGGAAGGGGGCAATAAGAACACTGAAGCTTTCTTT. It is translated as CVEGGNKNTEAFF.

This clonotype was seen repeatedly, ten times or more. This chain joins TRBV29-1 and TRBJ2-3, with D tentatively TRBD2 (6 bases). With 4 bases removed from V and 1 base from J, the gap between germline ends came to 18 bases. Germline CDR1 and CDR2: SQVTM and ANQGSEA. The CDR3 length is 16 residues. The CDR3 DNA follows: TGCAGCGTTGGGGCGGGGCTGGGGCTACGCACAGATACGCAGTATTTT. It codes for CSVGAGLGLRTDTQYF.

The table lists this clonotype with a few counts. The chain links TRBV2 to TRBJ2-5; 7 bases map to TRBD2. The CDR3 runs to 14 residues. J lost 5 bases, V lost 1 base, and 4 bases had no gene match. Germline lookup yields CDR1 SNHLY and CDR2 FYNNEI. The CDR3 DNA sequence: TGTGCCAGCAGTGAAGGCGGGAGTGGGGAGACCCAGTACTTC. Residues: CASSEGGSGETQYF.

This clonotype has more than one count but fewer than ten. This chain links TRBV20-1 with TRBJ1-5, with a weak D call TRBD1 (5 bases). CDR3 length: 15 residues. Trimming left V 6 bases short and J 0 bases short, with 15 bases between. Germline V gene lookup returns CDR1 DFQATT and CDR2 SNEGSKA (reference sequence). The CDR3 loop is CSAVHGTISNQPQHF. The CDR3 nucleotides read TGCAGTGCAGTACACGGGACTATTAGCAATCAGCCCCAGCATTTT.

CDR3 in amino acids: CASRQGRTGNTGELFF. The CDR3 DNA reads as TGTGCCAGCAGACAGGGAAGAACGGGGAACACCGGGGAGCTGTTTTTT. V and J are TRBV9 and TRBJ2-2, with D possibly being TRBD1 (6 bases). Germline CDR1 and CDR2: SGDLS and YYNGEE. This CDR3 region has 16 residues. Trimming removed 5 bases at V and 1 base at J, with 15 bases between.

The gene calls are TRBV15 and TRBJ1-6; unclear D gene. This CDR3 is 13 amino acids long. Germline V lookup: CDR1 LNHNV, CDR2 YYDKDF (reference sequence). This CDR3 is CGGAREGNSPLHF. The CDR3, as DNA: TGTGGGGGAGCAAGGGAGGGTAATTCACCCCTCCACTTT.

The CDR3 bases are TGCACCAGCAGCCAAAACAATACTAGCGGGAGATGTGGAGATACGCAGTATTTT. The encoded protein is CTSSQNNTSGRCGDTQYF. The chain carries TRBV1 and TRBJ2-3; the D call TRBD2 from the table was never checked on the DNA. TRBV1 is annotated as a pseudogene. The CDR3 has 18 amino acids.

The chain employs TRBV20-1 and TRBJ2-7; 10 bases align to TRBD2. This CDR3 is 15 amino acids long. V was clipped by 3 bases and J by 4 bases; unmatched bases: 9. CDR1 and CDR2 (germline): DFQATT, SNEGSKA (reference sequence). The CDR3 nucleotides read TGCAGTGCTAGTCGTAGCGGGAGGCTCCTATACGAGCAGTACTTC. Amino acid sequence: CSASRSGRLLYEQYF.

The CDR3 sequence is CASRPPTGRNSPLHF. The CDR3 region has the DNA TGTGCCAGCAGACCCCCGACAGGGCGGAATTCACCCCTCCACTTT. The chain couples TRBV6-5 to TRBJ1-6; 7 bases align to TRBD1. CDR1 MNHEY and CDR2 SVGAGI come from the germline V gene. J gave up 7 bases and V 6 bases, and 9 bases lay outside the gene matches. The CDR3 sequence is 15 residues long.

This clonotype was seen a handful of times. The chain has TRBV7-2 and TRBJ2-3, with D perhaps TRBD1 (6 bases). The CDR3 totals 14 residues. The V gene's germline CDR1 is SGHTA and CDR2 FQGNSA. Trimming shortened V by 6 bases and J by 2 bases, and 12 bases separated the two germline ends. CDR3 DNA: TGTGCCAGCAGACCCACAGGGCTCACAGATACGCAGTATTTT. It specifies CASRPTGLTDTQYF.

The sample holds many counts of this clonotype. The V gene is TRBV5-5, the J gene TRBJ2-1; 11 bases agree with TRBD2. This CDR3 region has 15 residues. The ends lost 1 base at V and 10 bases at J; junction bases unmatched: 7. Per germline, CDR1 SGHKS and CDR2 YYEKEE (reference sequence). CDR3 sequence reads: CASSLLLAGDREQFF. DNA for the CDR3: TGTGCCAGCAGCTTGCTACTAGCGGGAGACAGGGAGCAGTTCTTC.

This clonotype was recorded at least ten times. The chain uses TRBV6-5 and TRBJ2-1, with TRBD2 identical over 10 bases. V was clipped by 0 bases and J by 8 bases; unmatched bases: 10. The CDR3 consists of 17 residues. Per the germline V gene, CDR1 is MNHEY and CDR2 is SVGAGI. CDR3: CASSYSSWTSGEDEQFF. In DNA form, the CDR3 reads TGTGCCAGCAGTTACTCGTCTTGGACTAGCGGAGAGGATGAGCAGTTCTTC.